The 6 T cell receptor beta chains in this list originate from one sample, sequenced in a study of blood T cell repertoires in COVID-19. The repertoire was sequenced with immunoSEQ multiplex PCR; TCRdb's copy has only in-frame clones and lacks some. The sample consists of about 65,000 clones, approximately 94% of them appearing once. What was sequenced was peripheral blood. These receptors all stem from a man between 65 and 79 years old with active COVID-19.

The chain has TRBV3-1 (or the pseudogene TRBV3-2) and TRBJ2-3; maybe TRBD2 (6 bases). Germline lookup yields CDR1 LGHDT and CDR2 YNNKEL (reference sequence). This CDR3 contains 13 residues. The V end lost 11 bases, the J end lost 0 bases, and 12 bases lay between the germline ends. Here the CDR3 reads CASGTASTDTQYF. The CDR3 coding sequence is TGTGCCTCCGGGACTGCCAGCACAGATACGCAGTATTTT.

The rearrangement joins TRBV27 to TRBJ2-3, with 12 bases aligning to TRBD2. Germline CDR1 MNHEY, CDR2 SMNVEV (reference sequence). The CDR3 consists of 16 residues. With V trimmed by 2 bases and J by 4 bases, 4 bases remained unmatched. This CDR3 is CASSLDGLAGPDTQYF. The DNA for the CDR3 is TGTGCCAGCAGTTTAGATGGACTAGCGGGGCCAGATACGCAGTATTTT.

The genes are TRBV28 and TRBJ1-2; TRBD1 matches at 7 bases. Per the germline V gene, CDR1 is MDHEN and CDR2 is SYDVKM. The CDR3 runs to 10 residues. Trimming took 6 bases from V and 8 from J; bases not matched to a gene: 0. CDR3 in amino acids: CASSRGGYTF. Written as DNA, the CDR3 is TGTGCCAGCAGCAGGGGGGGCTACACCTTC.

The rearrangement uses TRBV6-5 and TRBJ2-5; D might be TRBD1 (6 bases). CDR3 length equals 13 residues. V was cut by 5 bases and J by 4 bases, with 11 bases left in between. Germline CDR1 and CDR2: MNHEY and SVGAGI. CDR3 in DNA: TGTGCCAGCAGTACAGGACAGCGAGAGACCCAGTACTTC. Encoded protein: CASSTGQRETQYF.

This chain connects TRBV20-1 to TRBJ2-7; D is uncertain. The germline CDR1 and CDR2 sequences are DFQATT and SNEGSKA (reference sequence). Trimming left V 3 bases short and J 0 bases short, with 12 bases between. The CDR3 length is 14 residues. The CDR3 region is CSASGELFSYEQYF. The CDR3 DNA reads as TGCAGTGCTAGTGGAGAACTCTTCTCCTACGAGCAGTACTTC.

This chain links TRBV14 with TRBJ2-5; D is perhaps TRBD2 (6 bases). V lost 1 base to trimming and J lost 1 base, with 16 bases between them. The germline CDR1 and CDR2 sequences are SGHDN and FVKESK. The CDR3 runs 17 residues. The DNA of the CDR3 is TGTGCCAGCAGCCAAGGGTGGAGGACCGGGGGCCAAGAGACCCAGTACTTC. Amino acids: CASSQGWRTGGQETQYF.